This TCR beta chain stems from a study of T cell repertoires in cytomegalovirus infection (dated by TCRdb to the late 2010s). Turning to the overall study: Donor HLA type was relevant to the analysis, because carriage of CMV infection together with the matching HLA type was indicated by public TCR beta signatures.

Instrument used: Illumina HiSeq 1500. Using fastp trimming at Q25 and MiXCR clonotype assembly, TCRdb reanalyzed the public sequencing data and kept in-frame beta chains. One record per CDR3 amino acid sequence lists the most common genes and DNA. In all, the sample holds about 310,000 distinct CDR3 sequences, and 15% to 20% of those were seen once. Clones ranked in the top ten supply around 12% of the sample. V was cut back by 4 bases and J by 5 bases, leaving a gap of 15 bases between them. The CDR3 runs 14 residues from the cysteine to the phenylalanine. The kept DNA is CDR3 alone, 42 bases in frame from the first base. CDR1 and CDR2 (SQVTM, ANQGSEA) derive from the germline V gene. This clonotype was seen repeatedly, ten times or more. What this receptor recognizes is not known. Base qualities are not recorded, but no much larger clone differs from it by a single base. Study-wide findings and limitations: Cumulative frequency of public TCR beta family members discriminated carriers of CMV infection plus the relevant HLA type in this cohort and an independent approximately 350-donor cohort. In the ex vivo response, HLA-C-restricted CMV-specific TCR beta clonotypes were dominant, and in two of eight donors the single most frequent clonotype came from this HLA-C-restricted group.

Input material: PBMCs. Recombination connected TRBV29-1 to TRBJ1-5; the D gene is not confidently resolved. The clonotype originates from a human donor in good health (CMV status not recorded). Some clones in this sample may be carry-over from other donors' samples. The CDR3 protein is CSVADSGSYQPQHF. Read as DNA, the sequence is TGCAGCGTTGCTGATTCGGGTTCGTATCAGCCCCAGCATTTT.